This entry lists 28 T cell receptor beta chains sequenced from one sample in a study of cytomegalovirus exposure and HLA in healthy donors. PCR primers comprised 60 Vbeta and 13 Jbeta primers. Data came from immunoSEQ multiplex PCR; TCRdb stores just in-frame clones and leaves some out. The data hold roughly 97,000 clones, with about 80% observed a single time. The sample was PBMCs. Receptors were obtained from a woman younger than 35 in good health and CMV-seropositive.

The chain employs TRBV10-2 and TRBJ2-1, with TRBD2 matching over 9 bases. Germline V gives CDR1 WSHSY, CDR2 SAAADI. CDR3 length: 15 amino acids. Trimming at V came to 6 bases and at J to 4 bases, leaving 7 bases not matched to a gene. This chain's CDR3 is CASRGREGNYNEQFF. Here the CDR3 DNA reads TGCGCCAGCAGAGGGCGGGAGGGCAATTACAATGAGCAGTTCTTC.

The genes are TRBV30 and TRBJ2-3, with TRBD2 identical over 8 bases. V gave up 3 bases and J gave up 0 bases; unmatched junction bases: 8. The CDR3 is 16 amino acids. Germline V gene lookup returns CDR1 GTSNPN and CDR2 SVGIG (reference sequence). The DNA for the CDR3 is TGTGCCTGGAGGGCCCGAGCGGGAGCTAGCACAGATACGCAGTATTTT. Translated: CAWRARAGASTDTQYF.

The V and J genes are TRBV28 and TRBJ1-2; 8 bases match TRBD1. CDR1 is MDHEN and CDR2 is SYDVKM in the germline V gene. Trimming removed 7 bases from V and 5 bases from J; junction bases left unmatched: 6. The CDR3 totals 13 residues. The DNA of the CDR3 is TGTGCCAGCATCCAGGGGGCGCAATATGGCTACACCTTC. Protein sequence: CASIQGAQYGYTF.

V and J are TRBV28 and TRBJ2-6; the D is unclear. Per the germline V gene, CDR1 is MDHEN and CDR2 is SYDVKM. This CDR3 has 15 amino acids. Trimming took off 4 bases at V and 4 bases at J, with 11 bases between the two ends. This CDR3 is CASSSKQPGANVLTF. CDR3 DNA: TGTGCCAGCAGTTCAAAACAGCCAGGGGCCAACGTCCTGACTTTC.

This chain links TRBV5-1 with TRBJ1-4; 9 bases map to TRBD1. Germline CDR1 reads SGHRS; CDR2 reads YFSETQ. V was pared by 5 bases and J by 7 bases, with 6 bases of the junction left unmatched. The CDR3 runs 14 residues. The CDR3 bases are TGCGCCAGCAGTCTCGGACAGGGGAGTGAAAAACTGTTTTTT. Its translation: CASSLGQGSEKLFF.

The chain carries TRBV11-2 and TRBJ2-2; D gene unclear. V dropped 4 bases and J dropped 7 bases, with 10 bases sitting between them. The CDR3 is 13 amino acids. CDR1 and CDR2 from the germline V gene are SGHAT and FQNNGV. CDR3 sequence (DNA): TGTGCCAGCAGCTATCTAGGTGGCGGGGAGCTGTTTTTT. Amino acids: CASSYLGGGELFF.

The chain employs TRBV28 and TRBJ2-1; D ambiguous. The CDR3 covers 12 residues. Germline V lookup: CDR1 MDHEN, CDR2 SYDVKM. V lost 8 bases and J 6 bases, leaving 11 bases between the germline ends. The CDR3 reads CASQLASNEQFF. CDR3 nucleotides: TGTGCCAGCCAGTTAGCTTCCAATGAGCAGTTCTTC.

This clone was found a few times. The chain joins TRBV27 to TRBJ2-7; 10 bases map to TRBD2. Unmatched junction bases numbered 13, after V lost 5 bases and J lost 9 bases. CDR3 length: 15 residues. Per germline, CDR1 MNHEY and CDR2 SMNVEV (reference sequence). CDR3 loop: CASSPRPSGRDGQYF. The DNA for the CDR3 is TGTGCCAGCAGTCCGCGCCCAAGCGGGAGGGATGGGCAGTACTTC.

This clone was observed once. V gene TRBV28 combines with J gene TRBJ1-1; D is perhaps TRBD1 (6 bases). Germline V lookup: CDR1 MDHEN, CDR2 SYDVKM. V was clipped by 5 bases and J by 5 bases, with 12 bases between them. The CDR3 consists of 13 residues. The chain's CDR3 is CASSATGWTEAFF. The DNA for the CDR3 is TGTGCCAGCAGTGCCACAGGGTGGACTGAAGCTTTCTTT. The complete variable domain, with remaining parts taken from reference TRBV28 and TRBJ1-1, reads DVKVTQSSRYLVKRTGEKVFLECVQDMDHENMFWYRQDPGLGLRLIYFSYDVKMKEKGDIPEGYSVSREKKERFSLILESASTNQTSMYLCASSATGWTEAFFGQGTRLTVV.

J is TRBJ1-1 and V is TRBV27, with TRBD1 matching over 8 bases. With V trimmed by 4 bases and J by 4 bases, 2 bases remained unmatched. Germline CDR1 and CDR2: MNHEY and SMNVEV (reference sequence). CDR3 length: 13 amino acids. The CDR3 protein is CASSSTGGTEAFF. DNA of the CDR3: TGTGCCAGCAGTTCTACAGGGGGCACTGAAGCTTTCTTT.

The chain carries TRBV28 and TRBJ2-3; D might be TRBD2 (7 bases). V lost 5 bases to trimming and J lost 2 bases, with 11 bases between them. CDR3 size: 14 residues. Per the germline V gene, CDR1 is MDHEN and CDR2 is SYDVKM. CDR3 sequence: CASSLRGATDTQYF. CDR3 DNA: TGTGCCAGCAGTCTTCGGGGGGCCACAGATACGCAGTATTTT.

In its sample, this clone was seen a few times. This rearrangement joins TRBV2 to TRBJ2-7; 8 bases align to TRBD2. CDR3 size: 15 residues. The junction had 6 bases not matched to a gene; V was cut back by 1 base and J by 4 bases. Germline V gene lookup returns CDR1 SNHLY and CDR2 FYNNEI. CDR3 sequence: CASSEGGAGAYEQYF. CDR3 nucleotide sequence: TGTGCCAGCAGTGAAGGTGGAGCGGGAGCGTACGAGCAGTACTTC.

The rearrangement links TRBV7-9 to TRBJ2-5; 7 bases match TRBD1. Unmatched junction bases numbered 6, after V lost 6 bases and J lost 2 bases. Germline CDR1 and CDR2: SEHNR and FQNEAQ (reference sequence). This CDR3 has 14 residues. CDR3 in DNA: TGTGCCAGCAGGGGGGACAGTTATCAAGAGACCCAGTACTTC. Translation: CASRGDSYQETQYF. Combining the CDR3 with reference TRBV7-9 and TRBJ2-5 gives the whole variable domain DTGVSQNPRHKITKRGQNVTFRCDPISEHNRLYWYRQTLGQGPEFLTYFQNEAQLEKSRLLSDRFSAERPKGSFSTLEIQRTEQGDSAMYLCASRGDSYQETQYFGPGTRLLVL.

The chain joins TRBV10-1 to TRBJ2-1; TRBD2 agrees at 9 bases. This CDR3 is built from 14 residues. The trim removed 6 bases at V and 11 bases at J, leaving 11 bases unmatched. Germline V gene sequence: CDR1 WNHNN, CDR2 SYGVQD (reference sequence). The CDR3 DNA follows: TGCGCCAGCAGCGCGAGGACTAGCGAGACTAAGCAGTTCTTC. Translating it yields CASSARTSETKQFF.

By share, this clone ranks as medium-sized. This chain joins TRBV4-2 and TRBJ2-1; TRBD2 matches 12 bases. V dropped 4 bases and J dropped 3; count of bases not matched to a gene: 7. CDR1 is LGHNA and CDR2 is YNFKEQ in the germline V gene. This CDR3 is built from 17 residues. CDR3 sequence reads: CASSPGKTSGSYNEQFF. The CDR3 region has the DNA TGTGCCAGCAGCCCCGGAAAGACTAGCGGGAGCTACAATGAGCAGTTCTTC.

This clone was seen only a few times. The V and J genes are TRBV6-5 and TRBJ1-6; 8 bases map to TRBD1. Germline assignment: CDR1 MNHEY and CDR2 SVGAGI. CDR3 length: 13 amino acids. Trimming took 11 bases from V and 5 from J; bases not matched to a gene: 5. In DNA form, the CDR3 reads TGTGCCGCCCAGGGGGCTGATAATTCACCCCTCCACTTT. Translation gives CAAQGADNSPLHF.

The J gene is TRBJ2-7, the V gene TRBV6-1, with 7 bases aligning to TRBD1. V lost 4 bases and J lost 8; bases outside the gene matches: 14. Germline V gene sequence: CDR1 MNHNS, CDR2 SASEGT. The CDR3 covers 15 residues. DNA of the CDR3: TGTGCCAGCAGTGGAGCACCAGGGGGAGCTACGAAGCAGTACTTC. Protein product: CASSGAPGGATKQYF.

The rearrangement links TRBV28 to TRBJ1-1; D is possibly TRBD1 (5 bases). From germline, CDR1 is MDHEN and CDR2 SYDVKM. The CDR3 runs to 19 residues. The ends were cut back, 7 bases at V and 0 bases at J, with 27 bases in the middle. CDR3 nucleotides: TGTGCCAGCATCCCCCCCTATCGGGGGGTATCTCTCATGAACACTGAAGCTTTCTTT. It is translated as CASIPPYRGVSLMNTEAFF. The full variable domain, rest sourced from reference TRBV28 and TRBJ1-1, is DVKVTQSSRYLVKRTGEKVFLECVQDMDHENMFWYRQDPGLGLRLIYFSYDVKMKEKGDIPEGYSVSREKKERFSLILESASTNQTSMYLCASIPPYRGVSLMNTEAFFGQGTRLTVV.

CDR3 region: CASSFGSTNEKLFF. CDR3 in DNA: TGTGCCAGCAGCTTCGGGTCAACTAATGAAAAACTGTTTTTT. V gene TRBV7-8 combines with J gene TRBJ1-4; unclear D gene. Trimming removed 3 bases from V and 0 bases from J, with 5 bases in between. Per germline, CDR1 SGHVS and CDR2 FQNEAQ. CDR3 length: 14 residues. Supplemented by reference TRBV7-8 and TRBJ1-4, the full variable domain reads GAGVSQSPRYKVAKRGQDVALRCDPISGHVSLFWYQQALGQGPEFLTYFQNEAQLDKSGLPSDRFFAERPEGSVSTLKIQRTQQEDSAVYLCASSFGSTNEKLFFGSGTQLSVL.

V gene TRBV5-4 combines with J gene TRBJ1-2, with 7 bases aligning to TRBD1. Germline values: CDR1 SGHNT, CDR2 YYREEE (reference sequence). With V trimmed by 4 bases and J by 3 bases, 3 bases remained unmatched. This CDR3 is 13 amino acids long. CDR3 residues: CASSRDRDYGYTF. CDR3 bases: TGTGCCAGCAGCCGAGACAGGGACTATGGCTACACCTTC.

The chain employs TRBV30 and TRBJ1-1; tentatively, D is TRBD1 (6 bases). The CDR3 sequence is 13 residues long. Germline lookup yields CDR1 GTSNPN and CDR2 SVGIG (reference sequence). V was clipped by 1 base and J by 4 bases, with 10 bases between them. The CDR3 region is CAWSAAGVTEAFF. The CDR3 coding sequence is TGTGCCTGGAGTGCTGCAGGGGTCACTGAAGCTTTCTTT.

This clone was counted a single time. In nucleotides, the CDR3 is TGTGCCATCAGTGAGAACGCGGGGGGCTACACCTTC. Its translation: CAISENAGGYTF. J is TRBJ1-2 and V is TRBV10-3, with unresolved D. Germline lookup yields CDR1 ENHRY and CDR2 SYGVKD. This CDR3 is 12 amino acids long. Trimming removed 2 bases from V and 8 bases from J, with 9 bases in between.

The chain recombines TRBV15 with TRBJ2-1; 8 bases map to TRBD2. CDR1 LNHNV and CDR2 YYDKDF come from the germline V gene (reference sequence). There are 16 residues in the CDR3. Trimming cost V 0 bases and J 9 bases; bases outside gene matches: 10. CDR3 protein: CATSRDSPGGPGEQFF. As DNA, the CDR3 is TGTGCCACCAGCAGAGATTCGCCGGGAGGGCCTGGTGAGCAGTTCTTC.

This clone has a handful of counts. CDR3 loop: CASSSLAGGPTDTQYF. CDR3 in DNA: TGTGCCAGCAGTTCGCTAGCGGGAGGGCCCACAGATACGCAGTATTTT. J is TRBJ2-3 and V is TRBV2, with 12 bases that match TRBD2. Germline V lookup: CDR1 SNHLY, CDR2 FYNNEI. This CDR3 contains 16 residues. V lost 5 bases, J lost 2 bases, and 5 bases stayed unmatched.

This chain joins TRBV7-6 and TRBJ2-1; perhaps TRBD2 as D (6 bases). Trimming removed 5 bases at V and 4 bases at J, with 21 bases between. Germline V gene data show CDR1 as SGHVS and CDR2 as FNYEAQ. CDR3 length equals 17 residues. The CDR3 region is CASSPILSSGTYNEQFF. Written as DNA, the CDR3 is TGTGCCAGCAGCCCAATCTTGAGTAGCGGTACTTACAATGAGCAGTTCTTC.

The rearrangement links TRBV5-6 to TRBJ2-1; the D gene is possibly TRBD1 (6 bases). The CDR3 totals 15 residues. The V end was cut by 0 bases, the J end by 3 bases, with 10 bases between. Per the germline V gene, CDR1 is SGHDT and CDR2 is YYEEEE. The CDR3 DNA is TGTGCCAGCAGCTTGGAGGGGGTGCACTACAATGAGCAGTTCTTC. Translating gives CASSLEGVHYNEQFF.

This clone was counted once. V and J are TRBV7-9 and TRBJ2-7; a possible D gene is TRBD2 (5 bases). The V gene's germline CDR1 is SEHNR and CDR2 FQNEAQ (reference sequence). Trimming cost V 4 bases and J 4 bases, with 11 bases left between them. The CDR3 covers 13 residues. CDR3 bases: TGTGCCAGCAGCTCGGGTCTAGCTTACGAGCAGTACTTC. Translation gives CASSSGLAYEQYF. The entire variable domain, with the rest obtained from reference TRBV7-9 and TRBJ2-7, is as follows: DTGVSQNPRHKITKRGQNVTFRCDPISEHNRLYWYRQTLGQGPEFLTYFQNEAQLEKSRLLSDRFSAERPKGSFSTLEIQRTEQGDSAMYLCASSSGLAYEQYFGPGTRLTVT.

The rearrangement uses TRBV2 and TRBJ2-1; D is possibly TRBD1 (6 bases). CDR3 length equals 11 residues. Germline-derived CDR1 and CDR2 are SNHLY and FYNNEI. The CDR3 sequence is CADRGNNEQFF. DNA of the CDR3: TGTGCGGACAGAGGGAACAATGAGCAGTTCTTC.